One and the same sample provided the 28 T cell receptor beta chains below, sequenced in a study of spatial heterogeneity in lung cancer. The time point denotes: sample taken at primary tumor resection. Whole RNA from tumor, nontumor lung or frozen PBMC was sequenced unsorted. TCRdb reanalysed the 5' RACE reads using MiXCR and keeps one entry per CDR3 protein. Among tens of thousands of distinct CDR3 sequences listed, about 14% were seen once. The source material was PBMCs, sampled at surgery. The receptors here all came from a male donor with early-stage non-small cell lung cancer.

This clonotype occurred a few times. The CDR3 bases are TGTGCCAGCCGTGGTTACGAGCAGTACTTC. The encoded protein is CASRGYEQYF. V gene TRBV21-1 combines with J gene TRBJ2-7. TRBV21-1 constitutes a pseudogene. CDR3 length: 10 amino acids.

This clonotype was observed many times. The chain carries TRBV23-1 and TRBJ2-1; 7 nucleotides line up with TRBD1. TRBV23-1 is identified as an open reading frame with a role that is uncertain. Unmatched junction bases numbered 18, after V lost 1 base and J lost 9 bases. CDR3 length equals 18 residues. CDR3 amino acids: CASSQLDRLNGSIGEQFF. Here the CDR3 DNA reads TGCGCCAGCAGTCAATTGGACAGGCTCAACGGATCGATTGGTGAGCAGTTCTTC.

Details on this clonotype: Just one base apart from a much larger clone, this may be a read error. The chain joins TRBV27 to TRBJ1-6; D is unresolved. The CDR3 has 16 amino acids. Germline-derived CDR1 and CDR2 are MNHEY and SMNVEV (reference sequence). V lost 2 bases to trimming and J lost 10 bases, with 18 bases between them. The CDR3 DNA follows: TGTGCCAGCAGTTTACGGCCCGCTTGGGCCAGCTCACCCCTCCACTTT. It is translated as CASSLRPAWASSPLHF.

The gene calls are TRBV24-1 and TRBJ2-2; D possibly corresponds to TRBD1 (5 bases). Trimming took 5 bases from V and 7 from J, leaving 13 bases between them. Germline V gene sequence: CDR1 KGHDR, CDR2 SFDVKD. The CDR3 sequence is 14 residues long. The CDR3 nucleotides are TGTGCCACCAGTGGACAGTCCTCGAGCGGGGAGCTGTTTTTT. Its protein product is CATSGQSSSGELFF.

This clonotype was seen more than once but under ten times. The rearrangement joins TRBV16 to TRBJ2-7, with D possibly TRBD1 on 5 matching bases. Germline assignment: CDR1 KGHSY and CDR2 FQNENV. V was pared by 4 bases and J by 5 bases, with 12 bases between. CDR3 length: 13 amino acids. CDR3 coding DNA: TGTGCCAGCAGCCTCGTCAGGGTGAACGAGCAGTACTTC. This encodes CASSLVRVNEQYF.

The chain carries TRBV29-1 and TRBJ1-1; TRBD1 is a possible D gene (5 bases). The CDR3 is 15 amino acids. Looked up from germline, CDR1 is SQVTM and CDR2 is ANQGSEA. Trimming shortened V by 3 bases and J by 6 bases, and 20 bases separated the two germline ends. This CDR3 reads CSVEGSTAPGAEAFF. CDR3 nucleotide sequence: TGCAGCGTTGAGGGATCGACAGCCCCGGGGGCTGAAGCTTTCTTT.

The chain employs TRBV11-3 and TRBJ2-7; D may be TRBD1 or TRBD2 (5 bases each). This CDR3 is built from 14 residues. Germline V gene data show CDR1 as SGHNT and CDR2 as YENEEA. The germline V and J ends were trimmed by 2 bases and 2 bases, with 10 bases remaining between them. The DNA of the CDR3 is TGTGCCAGCAGCTTAAGGGACGCCACCTACGAGCAGTACTTC. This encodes CASSLRDATYEQYF.

Written as DNA, the CDR3 is TGCAGCGCAGGCCGACCAGGCCCGTCCTATGGCTACACCTTC. As protein: CSAGRPGPSYGYTF. The chain joins TRBV29-1 to TRBJ1-2, with D uncertain. The germline V gene encodes CDR1 SQVTM and CDR2 ANQGSEA. V was clipped by 7 bases and J by 4 bases, with 19 bases between them. The CDR3 loop spans 14 amino acids.

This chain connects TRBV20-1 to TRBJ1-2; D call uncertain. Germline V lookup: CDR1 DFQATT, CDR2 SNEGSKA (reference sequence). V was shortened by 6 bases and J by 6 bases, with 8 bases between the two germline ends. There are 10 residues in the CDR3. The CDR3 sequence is CSALGNGYTF. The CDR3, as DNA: TGCAGTGCCTTGGGGAATGGCTACACCTTC.

In DNA form, the CDR3 reads TGTGCCAGCAGCATTTGGACAGACCAGCCCCAGCATTTT. Translation: CASSIWTDQPQHF. The V and J genes are TRBV7-9 and TRBJ1-5, with D perhaps TRBD1 (6 bases). The CDR3 covers 13 residues. From germline, CDR1 is SEHNR and CDR2 FQNEAQ (reference sequence). Trimming left V 5 bases short and J 7 bases short, with 12 bases between.

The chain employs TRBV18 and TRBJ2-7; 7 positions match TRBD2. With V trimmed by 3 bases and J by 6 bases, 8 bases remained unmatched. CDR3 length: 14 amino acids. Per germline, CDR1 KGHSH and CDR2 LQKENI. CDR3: CASSPEAGAGEQYF. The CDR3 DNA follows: TGTGCCAGCTCACCGGAGGCGGGAGCGGGCGAGCAGTACTTC.

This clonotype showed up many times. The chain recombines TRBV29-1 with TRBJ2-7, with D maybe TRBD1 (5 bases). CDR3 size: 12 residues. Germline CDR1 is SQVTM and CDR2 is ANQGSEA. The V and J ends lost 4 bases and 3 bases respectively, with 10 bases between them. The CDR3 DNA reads TGCAGCGTTGCGGCAGGGAACTACGAGCAGTACTTC. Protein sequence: CSVAAGNYEQYF.

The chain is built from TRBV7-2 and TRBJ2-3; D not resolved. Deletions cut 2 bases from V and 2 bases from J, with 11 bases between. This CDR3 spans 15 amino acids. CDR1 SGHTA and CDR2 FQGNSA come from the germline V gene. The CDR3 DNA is TGTGCCAGCAGCTTATTCATCCTCACCACAGATACGCAGTATTTT. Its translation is CASSLFILTTDTQYF. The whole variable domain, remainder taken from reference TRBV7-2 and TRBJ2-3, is GAGVSQSPSNKVTEKGKDVELRCDPISGHTALYWYRQSLGQGLEFLIYFQGNSAPDKSGLPSDRFSAERTGGSVSTLTIQRTQQEDSAVYLCASSLFILTTDTQYFGPGTRLTVL.

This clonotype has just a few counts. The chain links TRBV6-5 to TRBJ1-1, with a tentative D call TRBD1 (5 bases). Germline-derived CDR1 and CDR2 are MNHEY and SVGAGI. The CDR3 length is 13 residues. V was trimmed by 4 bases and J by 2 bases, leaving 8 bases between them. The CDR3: CASSWDRNTEAFF. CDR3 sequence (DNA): TGTGCCAGCAGTTGGGACCGAAACACTGAAGCTTTCTTT.

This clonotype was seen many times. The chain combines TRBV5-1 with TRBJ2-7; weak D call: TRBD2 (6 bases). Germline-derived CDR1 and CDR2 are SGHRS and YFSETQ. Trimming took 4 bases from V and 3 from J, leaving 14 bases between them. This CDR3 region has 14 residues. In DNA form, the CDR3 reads TGCGCCAGCAGCCCGGGACTGCTGATCTACGAGCAGTACTTC. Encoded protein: CASSPGLLIYEQYF.

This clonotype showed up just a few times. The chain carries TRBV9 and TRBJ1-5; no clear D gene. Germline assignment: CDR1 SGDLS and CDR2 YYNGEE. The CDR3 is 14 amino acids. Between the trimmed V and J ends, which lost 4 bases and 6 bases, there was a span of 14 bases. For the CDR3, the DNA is TGTGCCAGCAGCCATGTAGAGGGAGGTCAGCCCCAGCATTTT. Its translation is CASSHVEGGQPQHF. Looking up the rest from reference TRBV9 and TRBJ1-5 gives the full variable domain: DSGVTQTPKHLITATGQRVTLRCSPRSGDLSVYWYQQSLDQGLQFLIQYYNGEERAKGNILERFSAQQFPDLHSELNLSSLELGDSALYFCASSHVEGGQPQHFGDGTRLSIL.

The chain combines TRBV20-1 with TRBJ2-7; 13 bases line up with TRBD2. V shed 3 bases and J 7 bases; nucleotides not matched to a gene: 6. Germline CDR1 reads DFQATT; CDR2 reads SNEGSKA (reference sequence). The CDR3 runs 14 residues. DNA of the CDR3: TGCAGTGCTAGCGGACTAGCGGGAGTGAGGGAGCAGTACTTC. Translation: CSASGLAGVREQYF.

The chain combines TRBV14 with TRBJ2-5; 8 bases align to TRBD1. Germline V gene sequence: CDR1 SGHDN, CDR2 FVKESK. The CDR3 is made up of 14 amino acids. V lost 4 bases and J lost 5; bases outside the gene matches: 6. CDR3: CASSRQGIGETQYF. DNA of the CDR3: TGTGCCAGCAGCCGACAGGGGATCGGGGAGACCCAGTACTTC.

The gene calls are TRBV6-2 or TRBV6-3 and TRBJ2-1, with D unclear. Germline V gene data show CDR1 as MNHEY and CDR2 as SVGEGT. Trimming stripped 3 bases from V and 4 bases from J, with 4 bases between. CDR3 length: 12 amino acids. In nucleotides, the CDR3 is TGTGCCAGCAGTTATAATTACAATGAGCAGTTCTTC. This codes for CASSYNYNEQFF.

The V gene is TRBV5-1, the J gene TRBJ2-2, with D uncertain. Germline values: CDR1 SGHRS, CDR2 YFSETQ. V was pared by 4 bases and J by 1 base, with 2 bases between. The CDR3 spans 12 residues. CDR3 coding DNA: TGCGCCAGCAGCCAGAACACCGGGGAGCTGTTTTTT. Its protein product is CASSQNTGELFF.

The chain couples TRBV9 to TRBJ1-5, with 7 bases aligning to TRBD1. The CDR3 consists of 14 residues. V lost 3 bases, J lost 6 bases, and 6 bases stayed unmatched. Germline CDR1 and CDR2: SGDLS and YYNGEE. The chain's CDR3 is CASSGTGEAQPQHF. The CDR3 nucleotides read TGTGCCAGCAGCGGTACAGGGGAGGCTCAGCCCCAGCATTTT.

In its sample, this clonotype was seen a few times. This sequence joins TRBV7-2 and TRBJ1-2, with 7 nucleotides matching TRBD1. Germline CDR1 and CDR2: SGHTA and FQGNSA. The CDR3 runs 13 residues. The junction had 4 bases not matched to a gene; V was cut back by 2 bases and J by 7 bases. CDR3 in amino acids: CASSLQGESGYTF. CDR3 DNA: TGTGCCAGCAGCTTACAGGGGGAAAGTGGCTACACCTTC.

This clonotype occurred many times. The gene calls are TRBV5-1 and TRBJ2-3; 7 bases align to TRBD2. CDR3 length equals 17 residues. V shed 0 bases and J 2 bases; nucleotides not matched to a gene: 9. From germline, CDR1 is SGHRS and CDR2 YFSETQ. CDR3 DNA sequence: TGCGCCAGCAGCTTGGCCGGGGTAGCGGGCCACACAGATACGCAGTATTTT. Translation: CASSLAGVAGHTDTQYF.

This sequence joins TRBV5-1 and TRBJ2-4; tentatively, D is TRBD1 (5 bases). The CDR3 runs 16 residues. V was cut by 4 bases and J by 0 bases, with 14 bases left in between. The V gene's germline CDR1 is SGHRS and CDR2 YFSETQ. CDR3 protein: CASSASTEIAKNIQYF. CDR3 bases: TGCGCCAGCAGCGCTTCGACAGAAATAGCCAAAAACATTCAGTACTTC.

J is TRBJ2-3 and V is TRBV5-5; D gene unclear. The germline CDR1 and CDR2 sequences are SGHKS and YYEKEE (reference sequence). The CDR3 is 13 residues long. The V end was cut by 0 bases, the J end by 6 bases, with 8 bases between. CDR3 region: CASSLGADDTQYF. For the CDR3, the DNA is TGTGCCAGCAGCTTGGGGGCAGACGATACGCAGTATTTT.

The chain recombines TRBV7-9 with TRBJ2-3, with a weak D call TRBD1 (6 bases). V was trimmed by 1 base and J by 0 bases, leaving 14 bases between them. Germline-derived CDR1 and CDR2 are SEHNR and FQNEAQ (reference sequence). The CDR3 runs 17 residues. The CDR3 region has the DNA TGTGCCAGCAGCTTAGGACGTCAGGGGCTAAGCACAGATACGCAGTATTTT. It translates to CASSLGRQGLSTDTQYF.

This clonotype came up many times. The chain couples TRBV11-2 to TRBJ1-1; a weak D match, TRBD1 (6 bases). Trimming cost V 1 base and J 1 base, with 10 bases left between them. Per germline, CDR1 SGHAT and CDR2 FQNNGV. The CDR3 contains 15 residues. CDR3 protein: CASSLGWGQNTEAFF. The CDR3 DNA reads TGTGCCAGCAGCTTAGGGTGGGGGCAGAACACTGAAGCTTTCTTT.

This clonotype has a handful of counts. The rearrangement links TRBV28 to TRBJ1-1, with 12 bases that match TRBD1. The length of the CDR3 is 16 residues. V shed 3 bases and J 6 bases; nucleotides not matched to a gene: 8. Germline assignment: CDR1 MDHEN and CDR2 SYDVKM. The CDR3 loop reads CASSLVGTGGFAEAFF. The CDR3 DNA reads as TGTGCCAGCAGTTTGGTTGGGACAGGGGGCTTCGCTGAAGCTTTCTTT.